The rows below give T cell receptor beta chains drawn from one sample of a study of beta chain features in type 1 diabetes. The repertoire was sequenced with immunoSEQ multiplex PCR; TCRdb's copy has only in-frame clones and lacks some. The sample has tens of thousands of clones, about 48% seen once. Sequences were obtained from central memory CD4+ T cells from blood. The source of these receptors is a man aged 25-45 years with type 1 diabetes. Both conserved end residues are part of each CDR3. The order of the fields is J gene, D gene, V gene, clone size, CDR3 DNA, CDR3 protein. A D gene is named only where the DNA matches it firmly. Rows may omit the clone size; those that give it use once, few, many or a size class.

TRBJ1-5 TRBD1 TRBV30 - TGTGCCTGGGCCACAGGGGACGATCAGCCCCAGCATTTT CAWATGDDQPQHF
TRBJ1-6 TRBD1 TRBV6-6 - TGTGCCAGCAGGCCGTCGTGGACAGGAGGTTCACCCCTCCACTTT CASRPSWTGGSPLHF
TRBJ1-4 - TRBV29-1 - TGCAGCGCAATGGGGCTGGACAGCCCAAATGAAAAACTGTTTTTT CSAMGLDSPNEKLFF
TRBJ1-1 TRBD1 TRBV10-3 - TGTGCCATCAGCCGGACAGGGGACACTGAAGCTTTCTTT CAISRTGDTEAFF
TRBJ2-7 - TRBV5-1 few TGCGCCAGCAGCTTGGGGGTCGGAGGCTCCTACGAGCAGTACTTC CASSLGVGGSYEQYF
TRBJ1-5 - TRBV10-3 few TGTGCCATCAGTGTAACATTAGGCGGTCAGCCCCAGCATTTT CAISVTLGGQPQHF
TRBJ1-3 TRBD1 TRBV30 - TGTGCCTGGCAGTCCGGGACAGCCCGAAACACCATATATTTT CAWQSGTARNTIYF
TRBJ1-1 - TRBV28 - TGTGCCAGCAGTTTGAGAGAGGACAGCGCAGCTTTCTTT CASSLREDSAAFF
TRBJ1-1 TRBD1 TRBV30 few TGTGCCTGGAGTTCGACAGGGAAAGGTGAAGCTTTCTTT CAWSSTGKGEAFF
TRBJ2-1 TRBD2 TRBV4-2 - TGTGCCAGCAGCCAGACTAGCGGGAGCGAGCAGTTCTTC CASSQTSGSEQFF
TRBJ2-1 - TRBV11-2 - TGTGCCAGCAGCTCCGGACTCTCCTACAATGAGCAGTTCTTC CASSSGLSYNEQFF
TRBJ2-1 - TRBV4-2 few TGTGCCAGCAGCCAAGGCAAGCACAATGAGCAGTTCTTC CASSQGKHNEQFF
TRBJ2-5 TRBD1 TRBV7-2 - TGTGCCAGCAGCCCAGGGGGCTCCCACTCCGAGACCCAGTACTTC CASSPGGSHSETQYF
TRBJ1-3 - TRBV7-8 - TGTGCCAGCAGTTCGGACTCCCTCTCTGGAAACACCATATATTTT CASSSDSLSGNTIYF
TRBJ1-1 TRBD1 TRBV19 - TGTGCCAGTAGCAACACAGGGGTGAACACTGAAGCTTTCTTT CASSNTGVNTEAFF
TRBJ2-1 - TRBV14 - TGTGCCAGCAGCCCCCAGCTAGCGTCCAATGAGCAGTTCTTC CASSPQLASNEQFF
TRBJ2-3 TRBD2 TRBV4-2 - TGTGCCAGCAGCCAGGTCCCGGGACTAGCGGGGGAAACAGATACGCAGTATTTT CASSQVPGLAGETDTQYF
TRBJ2-1 - TRBV7-2 - TGTGCCAGCAGCTTGGGGGTCCTGGGCGGGATGAGTGAGCAGTTCTTC CASSLGVLGGMSEQFF
TRBJ2-3 - TRBV6-5 few TGTGCCAGCAGTTACACAGGCACAGATACGCAGTATTTT CASSYTGTDTQYF
TRBJ1-3 - TRBV4-1 few TGCGCCAGCAGCCAAGATATAACGGTACCTGGAAACACCATATATTTT CASSQDITVPGNTIYF
TRBJ1-1 - TRBV11-3 - TGTGCCAGCAGCTCCAGCCGGGGCACTGAAGCTTTCTTT CASSSSRGTEAFF
TRBJ2-7 - TRBV7-2 few TGTGCCAGCAGCTTAGATAGACAGTTCTACGAGCAGTACTTC CASSLDRQFYEQYF
TRBJ2-5 TRBD2 TRBV5-1 - TGCGCCAGCAGCTTCAGGGGTAGCGGGAGCGGAGAGACCCAGTACTTC CASSFRGSGSGETQYF
TRBJ2-2 - TRBV5-1 - TGCGCCAGCAGCTTGGTGCGGGACACCGGGGAGCTGTTTTTT CASSLVRDTGELFF
TRBJ1-1 - TRBV7-6 - TGTGCCAGCAGCCCTGGGGGGGTCACTGAAGCTTTCTTT CASSPGGVTEAFF
TRBJ1-5 - TRBV6-6 few TGTGCCAGCATCGACCGGGAGGGCCATCAGCCCCAGCATTTT CASIDREGHQPQHF
TRBJ1-5 - TRBV19 - TGTGCCAGTAACCCGAGGAGCAATCAGCCCCAGCATTTT CASNPRSNQPQHF
TRBJ2-5 - TRBV5-4 - TGTGCCAGCAGCTTGGAGTCCCGGTTCCAAGAGACCCAGTACTTC CASSLESRFQETQYF
TRBJ2-3 - TRBV20-1 - TGCAGTGCGAGCCCAGGAGATACGCAGTATTTT CSASPGDTQYF
TRBJ1-5 - TRBV21-1 - TGTGCCAGCAGCAAAGCTTCGGACATTAGCAATCAGCCCCAGCATTTT CASSKASDISNQPQHF
TRBJ2-2 TRBD1 TRBV6-6 - TGTGCCAGCAGCACACAGGGGGCGCCCACCGGGGAGCTGTTTTTT CASSTQGAPTGELFF
TRBJ2-5 - TRBV7-9 few TGTGCCAGCAGCTTAGTCGGGGAGACCCAGTACTTC CASSLVGETQYF
TRBJ2-7 TRBD1 TRBV6-6 - TGTGCCAGCAGTACCGGGACAGGGAGGTACGAGCAGTACTTC CASSTGTGRYEQYF
TRBJ2-5 TRBD2 TRBV5-1 - TGCGCCAGCAGCCTCGGGACTAGCGGGATCCAAGAGACCCAGTACTTC CASSLGTSGIQETQYF
TRBJ1-5 TRBD1 TRBV9 few TGTGCCAGCAGCGTTGGGACAGACAATCAGCCCCAGCATTTT CASSVGTDNQPQHF
TRBJ1-4 TRBD1 TRBV30 few TGTGCCTGGACAGGGGGCCGTAATGAAAAACTGTTTTTT CAWTGGRNEKLFF
TRBJ2-1 TRBD2 TRBV12-5 - TGTGCTAGTGGTTCCCTTACCGGGACTAGCGGGAAAGGGTCCTACAATGAGCAGTTCTTC CASGSLTGTSGKGSYNEQFF
TRBJ2-7 TRBD2 TRBV11-2 few TGTGCCAGCAGCTTAGCCCCCCGGGGGGCCTACGAGCAGTACTTC CASSLAPRGAYEQYF
TRBJ2-3 TRBD2 TRBV10-3 - TGTGCCATCAGTGAGCAGGCCACTAGCGGGAGAGGAACAGATACGCAGTATTTT CAISEQATSGRGTDTQYF
TRBJ2-1 - TRBV21-1 - TGTGCCAGCAGCCTTTACAATGAGCAGTTCTTC CASSLYNEQFF
TRBJ1-2 - TRBV6-1 - TGTGCCAGCAGGGAGCCCCAGGGGATCTATGGCTACACCTTC CASREPQGIYGYTF
TRBJ1-4 - TRBV5-5 - TGTGCCAGCAGCACACCTCGAGAAAAACTGTTTTTT CASSTPREKLFF
TRBJ2-5 - TRBV6-1 - TGTGCCAGCAGCAGTACAGGATTCCAAGAGACCCAGTACTTC CASSSTGFQETQYF
TRBJ2-1 - TRBV5-4 - TGTGCCAGCTGTCCGGAGGGCCGGCGCAATGAGCAGTTCTTC CASCPEGRRNEQFF
TRBJ1-3 - TRBV11-2 few TGTGCCAGCAGCTTTGAGCAATCCTCTGGAAACACCATATATTTT CASSFEQSSGNTIYF
TRBJ2-7 - TRBV5-6 - TGTGCCAGCAGCTACGGGAGCTCCTACGAGCAGTACTTC CASSYGSSYEQYF
TRBJ2-2 TRBD1 TRBV7-6 - TGTGCCAGCACCCAGAGGGGACAGGGTAACACCGGGGAGCTGTTTTTT CASTQRGQGNTGELFF
TRBJ2-3 - TRBV7-9 - TGTGCCAGCAGCTTAGGGTCCGGAGATACGCAGTATTTT CASSLGSGDTQYF
TRBJ2-3 - TRBV30 few TGTGCCTGGAGCGGGGAAGGAACAGATACGCAGTATTTT CAWSGEGTDTQYF
TRBJ1-3 TRBD1 TRBV6-5 - TGTGCCAGCACCCCAGGGGGTGGCCGAAACACCATATATTTT CASTPGGGRNTIYF
TRBJ2-1 TRBD2 TRBV5-1 - TGCGCCAGCAGCTTTCTAGCGGGAGAGGTAGGTGAGCAGTTCTTC CASSFLAGEVGEQFF